One and the same sample provided the 30 T cell receptor beta chains below, sequenced in a study of cytomegalovirus exposure and HLA in healthy donors. PCR employed 60 Vbeta and 13 Jbeta primers. Profiling relied on immunoSEQ multiplex PCR, and the TCRdb table lists in-frame clones only, not all of them. The data hold over 30,000 clones, with about 63% observed a single time. Input material: PBMCs. The receptors were gathered from a man between 50 and 59 years old in good health and CMV-seropositive.

The J gene is TRBJ2-7, the V gene TRBV6-6; 9 bases match TRBD1. This CDR3 contains 14 residues. The V gene's germline CDR1 is MNHNY and CDR2 SVGAGI (reference sequence). The ends lost 8 bases at V and 4 bases at J; junction bases unmatched: 9. The CDR3 DNA sequence: TGTGCCAGCCAAATCTACAGGGGGCGGTACGAGCAGTACTTC. Its protein product is CASQIYRGRYEQYF.

The genes are TRBV15 and TRBJ2-3; 8 bases align to TRBD2. V was pared by 5 bases and J by 4 bases, with 5 bases of the junction left unmatched. CDR1 is LNHNV, CDR2 YYDKDF, per germline (reference sequence). The CDR3 runs 14 residues. The chain's CDR3 is CATSPGLVADTQYF. The CDR3 DNA is TGTGCCACCAGCCCGGGACTAGTAGCAGATACGCAGTATTTT.

The rearrangement joins TRBV4-1 to TRBJ2-5; 10 bases are a match to TRBD2. J lost 1 base, V lost 0 bases, and 2 bases had no gene match. Germline assignment: CDR1 MGHRA and CDR2 YSYEKL. The CDR3 runs to 16 residues. CDR3 coding DNA: TGCGCCAGCAGCCAAGATGGACTAGCGGCCCAAGAGACCCAGTACTTC. Its protein product is CASSQDGLAAQETQYF.

In nucleotides, the CDR3 is TGTGCCAGCAGCTTAGCAGGCCCTGGGGCGACCCAGTACTTC. Translation: CASSLAGPGATQYF. This sequence joins TRBV7-9 and TRBJ2-5; D may be TRBD1 (5 bases). CDR3 size: 14 residues. Trimming shortened V by 0 bases and J by 7 bases, and 12 bases separated the two germline ends. Germline V CDR1 and CDR2: SEHNR, FQNEAQ (reference sequence).

The rearrangement joins TRBV29-1 to TRBJ2-2; 10 bases line up with TRBD2. Per the germline V gene, CDR1 is SQVTM and CDR2 is ANQGSEA. The CDR3 covers 14 residues. Unmatched junction bases numbered 3, after V lost 3 bases and J lost 5 bases. The CDR3 loop is CSVDASGGTGELFF. Here the CDR3 DNA reads TGCAGCGTTGATGCTAGCGGGGGAACCGGGGAGCTGTTTTTT.

The chain's CDR3 is CAISDRDRGFHGYTF. DNA of the CDR3: TGTGCCATCAGTGACCGGGACAGGGGGTTTCATGGCTACACCTTC. This chain uses TRBV10-3 with TRBJ1-2; 11 nucleotides agree with TRBD1. The CDR3 sequence is 15 residues long. CDR1 ENHRY and CDR2 SYGVKD come from the germline V gene. V was clipped by 3 bases and J by 6 bases; unmatched bases: 6.

In nucleotides, the CDR3 is TGTGCCTGGAGGGGGCCCGGGAGCAATCAGCCCCAGCATTTT. Translation gives CAWRGPGSNQPQHF. This sequence joins TRBV30 and TRBJ1-5, with a weak D call TRBD1 (5 bases). Trimming took 3 bases from V and 1 from J, leaving 10 bases between them. Germline CDR1 is GTSNPN and CDR2 is SVGIG (reference sequence). The CDR3 extends over 14 amino acids.

A remark on this clone: The sample holds other DNA sequences that translate to the same CDR3. The gene calls are TRBV7-3 and TRBJ1-1; D not certain. This CDR3 is 13 amino acids long. The germline V gene encodes CDR1 SGHTA and CDR2 FQGTGA. V was trimmed by 2 bases and J by 3 bases, leaving 7 bases between them. The CDR3 is CASSLRGDTEAFF. The CDR3 nucleotides are TGTGCCAGCAGCTTACGGGGAGACACTGAAGCTTTCTTT.

The rearrangement links TRBV18 to TRBJ1-1; perhaps TRBD1 as D (5 bases). V gave up 4 bases and J gave up 0 bases, with 9 bases separating them. From germline, CDR1 is KGHSH and CDR2 LQKENI. The CDR3 extends over 14 amino acids. CDR3 nucleotide sequence: TGTGCCAGCTCACATGACAGCATGAACACTGAAGCTTTCTTT. Its protein product is CASSHDSMNTEAFF.

V and J are TRBV5-1 and TRBJ1-5; no firm D call. The V end lost 0 bases, the J end lost 3 bases, and 10 bases lay between the germline ends. Germline-derived CDR1 and CDR2 are SGHRS and YFSETQ. The CDR3 spans 15 residues. The CDR3: CASSLADGLNQPQHF. The CDR3 nucleotides are TGCGCCAGCAGCTTGGCCGACGGACTCAATCAGCCCCAGCATTTT.

This sequence joins TRBV10-3 and TRBJ2-5, with 8 nucleotides matching TRBD2. V trimming: 7 bases; J trimming: 4 bases; junction bases outside the gene matches: 5. The germline gives CDR1 ENHRY, CDR2 SYGVKD. The CDR3 length is 13 residues. The CDR3 nucleotides are TGTGCCATCACAAATCTAGCGGGAGAGACCCAGTACTTC. As protein: CAITNLAGETQYF.

By frequency in the sample, this clone is medium-sized. The genes are TRBV7-9 and TRBJ2-1; D may be TRBD2 (5 bases). V was cut by 5 bases and J by 4 bases, with 15 bases left in between. CDR1 and CDR2 (germline): SEHNR, FQNEAQ (reference sequence). The CDR3 runs to 15 residues. CDR3 nucleotides: TGTGCCAGCAGCCCCGAAGCGGCTATATACAATGAGCAGTTCTTC. This translates into CASSPEAAIYNEQFF.

The chain recombines TRBV11-1 with TRBJ2-2; possibly TRBD1 for D (6 bases). This CDR3 is built from 15 residues. The ends were cut back, 5 bases at V and 4 bases at J, with 14 bases in the middle. Germline CDR1 reads SGHAT; CDR2 reads FQDESV (reference sequence). The CDR3 protein is CASSPQGRTTGELFF. As DNA, the CDR3 is TGTGCCAGCAGCCCACAGGGTAGGACCACCGGGGAGCTGTTTTTT. Full variable domain (remainder filled in from reference TRBV11-1 and TRBJ2-2): EAEVAQSPRYKITEKSQAVAFWCDPISGHATLYWYRQILGQGPELLVQFQDESVVDDSQLPKDRFSAERLKGVDSTLKIQPAELGDSAMYLCASSPQGRTTGELFFGEGSRLTVL.

This chain links TRBV5-1 with TRBJ1-1; no clear D gene. The CDR3 runs 12 residues. CDR1 is SGHRS, CDR2 YFSETQ, per germline. V lost 6 bases and J 4 bases, leaving 10 bases between the germline ends. This CDR3 reads CASNEGGTEAFF. CDR3 DNA sequence: TGCGCCAGCAACGAGGGAGGCACTGAAGCTTTCTTT.

The chain has TRBV5-1 and TRBJ2-1; D unclear. V lost 4 bases and J 0 bases, leaving 17 bases between the germline ends. This CDR3 has 17 amino acids. Per the germline V gene, CDR1 is SGHRS and CDR2 is YFSETQ. In DNA, the CDR3 is TGCGCCAGCAGCCCCGTCTTATTTGGGCGCTCCTACAATGAGCAGTTCTTC. Translating it yields CASSPVLFGRSYNEQFF. Based on the CDR3 plus reference TRBV5-1 and TRBJ2-1, the full variable domain is KAGVTQTPRYLIKTRGQQVTLSCSPISGHRSVSWYQQTPGQGLQFLFEYFSETQRNKGNFPGRFSGRQFSNSRSEMNVSTLELGDSALYLCASSPVLFGRSYNEQFFGPGTRLTVL.

The rearrangement uses TRBV5-1 and TRBJ1-1; TRBD1 matches 7 bases. CDR1 SGHRS and CDR2 YFSETQ come from the germline V gene. This CDR3 comprises 14 residues. The V segment lost 2 bases and the J segment 5 bases; nucleotides outside the gene matches: 6. CDR3 DNA: TGCGCCAGCAGCTTTACAGGGGTGGGAACTGAAGCTTTCTTT. It translates to CASSFTGVGTEAFF.

This clone was seen only a few times. CDR3 in amino acids: CASGRLAGYNEQFF. For the CDR3, the DNA is TGTGCCAGCGGTCGACTAGCGGGGTACAATGAGCAGTTCTTC. V gene TRBV7-2 combines with J gene TRBJ2-1; the match to TRBD2 covers 11 bases. J lost 4 bases, V lost 8 bases, and 4 bases had no gene match. CDR3 length: 14 residues. The germline V gene encodes CDR1 SGHTA and CDR2 FQGNSA.

The chain links TRBV30 to TRBJ2-5, with TRBD2 matching over 8 bases. The CDR3 covers 15 residues. CDR1 and CDR2 (germline): GTSNPN, SVGIG (reference sequence). Trimming removed 3 bases from V and 4 bases from J; junction bases left unmatched: 10. CDR3 DNA: TGTGCCTGGAGCCTTACCGGGACTAGAGGAGAGACCCAGTACTTC. Translation gives CAWSLTGTRGETQYF.

At least ten counts were recorded for this clone. The rearrangement links TRBV4-1 to TRBJ2-7, with 9 positions matching TRBD2. Trimming removed 4 bases from V and 0 bases from J; junction bases left unmatched: 4. Germline loops: CDR1 MGHRA, CDR2 YSYEKL. The CDR3 contains 15 residues. The DNA for the CDR3 is TGCGCCAGCAGCCCTAGAGCGGGGGGCTCCTACGAGCAGTACTTC. Translating gives CASSPRAGGSYEQYF.

This rearrangement joins TRBV5-1 to TRBJ1-3; D may be TRBD1 (5 bases). CDR1 SGHRS and CDR2 YFSETQ come from the germline V gene. Trimming removed 4 bases at V and 1 base at J, with 9 bases between. This CDR3 is built from 14 residues. The CDR3 DNA sequence: TGCGCCAGCAGCCAGGACACGTCTGGAAACACCATATATTTT. Its protein product is CASSQDTSGNTIYF.

The chain combines TRBV7-6 with TRBJ2-1, with TRBD1 identical over 7 bases. The V gene's germline CDR1 is SGHVS and CDR2 FNYEAQ. There are 14 residues in the CDR3. Germline trimming cut 8 bases from V and 4 bases from J; bases unmatched to any gene: 8. The CDR3 nucleotides read TGTGCCAGCGGTATAGGGGGCGCATACAATGAGCAGTTCTTC. Its translation: CASGIGGAYNEQFF.

The rearrangement joins TRBV6-1 to TRBJ1-2; D gene ambiguous. The CDR3 loop spans 12 amino acids. V shed 4 bases and J shed 2 bases, with 5 bases lying between them. CDR1 is MNHNS and CDR2 is SASEGT in the germline V gene. The CDR3 reads CASSVANYGYTF. In nucleotides, the CDR3 is TGTGCCAGCAGTGTGGCCAACTATGGCTACACCTTC.

J is TRBJ1-1 and V is TRBV29-1; perhaps TRBD1 as D (5 bases). From germline, CDR1 is SQVTM and CDR2 ANQGSEA. CDR3 size: 15 residues. Between the trimmed V and J ends, which lost 7 bases and 0 bases, there was a span of 18 bases. In DNA, the CDR3 is TGCAGCGCTCTATCCTACAGGCTAATGAACACTGAAGCTTTCTTT. This encodes CSALSYRLMNTEAFF.

CDR3 region: CASSLRTGFTEAFF. The DNA for the CDR3 is TGTGCCAGCAGTTTACGTACAGGTTTCACTGAAGCTTTCTTT. This chain links TRBV28 with TRBJ1-1; D possibly corresponds to TRBD1 (5 bases). The CDR3 consists of 14 residues. Trimming left V 2 bases short and J 4 bases short, with 11 bases between. The V gene's germline CDR1 is MDHEN and CDR2 SYDVKM.

This clone was observed a few times. The V gene is TRBV18, the J gene TRBJ2-5; D might be TRBD1 (6 bases). Germline V gives CDR1 KGHSH, CDR2 LQKENI. V lost 6 bases to trimming and J lost 5 bases, with 13 bases between them. The length of the CDR3 is 13 residues. CDR3 nucleotide sequence: TGTGCCAGCTCCCCCAGAAGGGGGGAGACCCAGTACTTC. It yields the protein CASSPRRGETQYF.

In this sample, this clone turned up a few times. This chain joins TRBV4-1 and TRBJ2-7; TRBD1 agrees at 8 bases. V was clipped by 0 bases and J by 5 bases; unmatched bases: 9. This CDR3 spans 16 amino acids. CDR1 and CDR2 from the germline V gene are MGHRA and YSYEKL. CDR3 nucleotides: TGCGCCAGCAGCCAAGATCAATGGACAGGGTTCAACGAGCAGTACTTC. Its protein product is CASSQDQWTGFNEQYF.

This sequence joins TRBV4-2 and TRBJ1-2; 10 bases fit TRBD1. The J segment lost 4 bases and the V segment lost 1 base, leaving 6 bases of the junction unmatched. Germline V CDR1 and CDR2: LGHNA, YNFKEQ. There are 16 residues in the CDR3. CDR3 sequence: CASSQGDRGGPYGYTF. The CDR3, as DNA: TGTGCCAGCAGCCAAGGGGACAGGGGCGGCCCCTATGGCTACACCTTC.

V and J are TRBV19 and TRBJ1-1; TRBD1 matches 9 bases. CDR1 and CDR2 from the germline V gene are LNHDA and SQIVND (reference sequence). V was clipped by 6 bases and J by 1 base; unmatched bases: 3. There are 14 residues in the CDR3. In DNA form, the CDR3 reads TGTGCCAGTAGGGGACAGGGTCCGAACACTGAAGCTTTCTTT. Encoded protein: CASRGQGPNTEAFF.

J is TRBJ2-5 and V is TRBV9; 9 bases map to TRBD1. The CDR3 totals 15 residues. Germline trimming cut 2 bases from V and 4 bases from J; bases unmatched to any gene: 6. CDR1 is SGDLS and CDR2 is YYNGEE in the germline V gene. Here the CDR3 reads CASSVRGQGGETQYF. CDR3 nucleotide sequence: TGTGCCAGCAGCGTGCGGGGACAGGGTGGAGAGACCCAGTACTTC.

This clone is a singleton in its sample. CDR3 residues: CASSLDRSSYEQYF. In nucleotides, the CDR3 is TGTGCCAGCAGCTTAGACAGGTCTTCCTACGAGCAGTACTTC. The gene calls are TRBV7-2 and TRBJ2-7, with D tentatively TRBD1 (5 bases). CDR3 length: 14 residues. Between the trimmed V and J ends, which lost 1 base and 1 base, there was a span of 8 bases. CDR1 and CDR2 (germline): SGHTA, FQGNSA.